Reported below is one T cell receptor (beta chain). Via 5' RACE with UMI labels, TRB cDNA libraries were prepared. With the 5' RACE reads reprocessed, TCRdb shows one record per CDR3 protein and no DNA. Here the sample table reports some 130,000 distinct CDR3 sequences. These data are taken from a study of CXCR3-negative and CXCR3-positive naive CD8 T cells. Germline CDR1 SQVTM, CDR2 ANQGSEA. The CDR3 contains 11 residues. This sequence joins TRBV29-1 and TRBJ2-5. The receptor comes from a human donor in good health. Some clones in this sample may be carry-over from other donors' samples. Sequenced sample: naive CXCR3- CD8+ T cells from blood. The subset was: CD45RO-CCR7+CD27+CD95- naive CD8+ T cells lacking CXCR3 (TNR3-). This CDR3 is CSVDGGETQYF. Together with reference TRBV29-1 and TRBJ2-5, the CDR3 gives the full variable domain: SAVISQKPSRDICQRGTSLTIQCQVDSQVTMMFWYRQQPGQSLTLIATANQGSEATYESGFVIDKFPISRPNLTFSTLTVSNMSPEDSSIYLCSVDGGETQYFGPGTRLLVL.